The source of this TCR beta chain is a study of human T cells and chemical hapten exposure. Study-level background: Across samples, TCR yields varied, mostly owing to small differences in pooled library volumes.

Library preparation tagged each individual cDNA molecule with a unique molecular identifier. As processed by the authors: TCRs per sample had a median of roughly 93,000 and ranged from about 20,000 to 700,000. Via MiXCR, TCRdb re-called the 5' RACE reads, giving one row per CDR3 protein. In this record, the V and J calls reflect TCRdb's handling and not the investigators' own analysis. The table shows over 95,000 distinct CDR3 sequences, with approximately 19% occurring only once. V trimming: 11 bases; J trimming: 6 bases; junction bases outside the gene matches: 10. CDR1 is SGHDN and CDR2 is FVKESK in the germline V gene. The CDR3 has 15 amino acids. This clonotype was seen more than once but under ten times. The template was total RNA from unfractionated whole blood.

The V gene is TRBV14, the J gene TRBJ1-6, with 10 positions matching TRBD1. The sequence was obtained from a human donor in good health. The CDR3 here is CAGSGTGEVNSPLHF. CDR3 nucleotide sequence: TGTGCCGGATCCGGGACAGGGGAGGTTAATTCACCCCTCCACTTT.